The 18 T cell receptor beta chains presented below share a single source sample, sequenced in a study of cytomegalovirus exposure and HLA in healthy donors. The method was immunoSEQ multiplex PCR; TCRdb's version includes in-frame clones alone and lacks a portion of them. The sample holds 150,000 to 180,000 clones, 80% to 90% seen once. Sample: PBMCs. Every receptor here comes from a man aged 18 to 29 in good health and CMV-seropositive.

This chain joins TRBV5-1 and TRBJ1-2; D unresolved. Germline assignment: CDR1 SGHRS and CDR2 YFSETQ. The CDR3 has 13 residues. V was shortened by 0 bases and J by 0 bases, with 3 bases between the two germline ends. The CDR3 loop reads CASSLVTNYGYTF. In DNA, the CDR3 is TGCGCCAGCAGCTTGGTTACTAACTATGGCTACACCTTC.

This clone was counted between two and nine times. Other DNA sequences in the same sample also yield this CDR3. This chain uses TRBV7-9 with TRBJ1-5; D remains unclear. The V gene lost 1 base and the J gene lost 0 bases, with 7 bases spanning the gap. The germline V gene has CDR1 SEHNR and CDR2 FQNEAQ (reference sequence). There are 15 residues in the CDR3. This CDR3 is CASSLGGYSNQPQHF. CDR3 nucleotides: TGTGCCAGCAGCTTAGGAGGTTATAGCAATCAGCCCCAGCATTTT.

The V and J genes are TRBV30 and TRBJ2-5; 7 nucleotides line up with TRBD1. The J segment lost 5 bases and the V segment lost 5 bases, leaving 8 bases of the junction unmatched. Germline CDR1 reads GTSNPN; CDR2 reads SVGIG (reference sequence). The CDR3 is 13 amino acids. The CDR3 loop reads CAWGGRGRETQYF. The CDR3 DNA is TGTGCCTGGGGTGGTAGGGGGCGGGAGACCCAGTACTTC.

The J gene is TRBJ2-3, the V gene TRBV29-1; 11 nucleotides agree with TRBD2. After removal of 4 bases from V and 6 bases from J, the junction contained 6 bases not matched to a gene. CDR3 length: 14 residues. Germline V gene data show CDR1 as SQVTM and CDR2 as ANQGSEA. In DNA form, the CDR3 reads TGCAGCGTTGTGGGACTAGCGGTCCAGGATACGCAGTATTTT. Amino acids: CSVVGLAVQDTQYF.

This clone turned up a few times. This chain connects TRBV14 to TRBJ2-5, with unresolved D. This CDR3 contains 15 residues. CDR1 is SGHDN, CDR2 FVKESK, per germline. The V and J ends lost 2 bases and 5 bases respectively, with 15 bases between them. CDR3 region: CASSQNPLRRETQYF. CDR3 nucleotides: TGTGCCAGCAGCCAAAACCCCCTACGTCGGGAGACCCAGTACTTC.

The genes are TRBV7-2 and TRBJ1-1; D perhaps matches TRBD1 (6 bases). Trimming took 5 bases from V and 3 from J, leaving 7 bases between them. The CDR3 runs 12 residues. CDR1 SGHTA and CDR2 FQGNSA come from the germline V gene. CDR3 loop: CASSRQDTEAFF. The CDR3 nucleotides read TGTGCCAGCAGCCGACAGGACACTGAAGCTTTCTTT.

V and J are TRBV4-3 and TRBJ1-1; D gene uncertain. V was trimmed by 0 bases and J by 4 bases, leaving 9 bases between them. The CDR3 runs to 14 residues. From germline, CDR1 is LGHNA and CDR2 YSLEER. The chain's CDR3 is CASSQDNGITEAFF. CDR3 DNA: TGCGCCAGCAGCCAAGATAACGGGATCACTGAAGCTTTCTTT.

This clone was seen a single time. As DNA, the CDR3 is TGTGCCAGCCGCCCCCCCACTAGCGGGAGAACCTACGAGCAGTACTTC. Its protein product is CASRPPTSGRTYEQYF. The genes are TRBV7-3 and TRBJ2-7; 11 nucleotides match TRBD2. This CDR3 region has 16 residues. Germline V gene data show CDR1 as SGHTA and CDR2 as FQGTGA. Trimming at V came to 8 bases and at J to 2 bases, leaving 11 bases not matched to a gene.

Of note for this clone: Just one base apart from a much larger clone, this may be a read error. This sequence joins TRBV9 and TRBJ1-1, with 8 bases identical to TRBD1. J lost 1 base, V lost 2 bases, and 1 base had no gene match. The CDR3 runs to 14 residues. Germline lookup yields CDR1 SGDLS and CDR2 YYNGEE. The CDR3 bases are TGTGCCAGCAGCGTCGGACAGGGGAACACTGAAGCTTTCTTT. Its translation: CASSVGQGNTEAFF.

This clone was seen a single time. Here the CDR3 reads CASSTRGPPDNEQFF. In DNA form, the CDR3 reads TGTGCCAGCAGTACGCGGGGACCTCCGGACAATGAGCAGTTCTTC. V is TRBV6-1 and J is TRBJ2-1; D may be TRBD2 (6 bases). Between the trimmed V and J ends, which lost 5 bases and 5 bases, there was a span of 16 bases. The CDR3 has 15 residues. Germline assignment: CDR1 MNHNS and CDR2 SASEGT.

The chain carries TRBV30 and TRBJ1-2; no definite D call. V lost 0 bases and J 4 bases, leaving 9 bases between the germline ends. The CDR3 contains 13 residues. The germline V gene encodes CDR1 GTSNPN and CDR2 SVGIG (reference sequence). The CDR3 sequence: CAWSVNSLYGYTF. DNA for the CDR3: TGTGCCTGGAGTGTGAACAGCCTCTATGGCTACACCTTC. The entire variable domain, with the rest obtained from reference TRBV30 and TRBJ1-2, is as follows: SQTIHQWPATLVQPVGSPLSLECTVEGTSNPNLYWYRQAAGRGLQLLFYSVGIGQISSEVPQNLSASRPQDRQFILSSKKLLLSDSGFYLCAWSVNSLYGYTFGSGTRLTVV.

This sequence joins TRBV11-2 and TRBJ1-3; TRBD1 might be the D (5 bases). The V gene's germline CDR1 is SGHAT and CDR2 FQNNGV. The CDR3 has 17 residues. V dropped 4 bases and J dropped 0 bases, with 16 bases sitting between them. The CDR3 loop is CASSSAYIQGSGNTIYF. CDR3 nucleotide sequence: TGTGCCAGCAGCTCTGCGTATATCCAGGGCTCTGGAAACACCATATATTTT.

The rearrangement joins TRBV7-3 to TRBJ2-7; TRBD2 is a possible D gene (6 bases). This CDR3 is built from 16 residues. V was trimmed by 5 bases and J by 4 bases, leaving 21 bases between them. Germline-derived CDR1 and CDR2 are SGHTA and FQGTGA. The CDR3 bases are TGTGCCAGCAGCCTGTTGGGGGGAACGGATGTGTACGAGCAGTACTTC. This encodes CASSLLGGTDVYEQYF.

This clone was counted a single time. V usage is TRBV5-6 and J usage is TRBJ2-5, with D perhaps matching TRBD2 (6 bases). In germline, CDR1 is SGHDT, CDR2 YYEEEE. Between the trimmed V and J ends, which lost 2 bases and 5 bases, there was a span of 16 bases. The CDR3 is 15 residues long. The CDR3 DNA reads TGTGCCAGCAGCTTATATGGGGGGAGTAGCGAGACCCAGTACTTC. It yields the protein CASSLYGGSSETQYF.

The chain carries TRBV7-9 and TRBJ2-6; D is unclear. Germline V gives CDR1 SEHNR, CDR2 FQNEAQ (reference sequence). The CDR3 sequence is 14 residues long. Trimming stripped 6 bases from V and 4 bases from J, with 10 bases between. The CDR3 here is CASRTQRGANVLTF. The DNA for the CDR3 is TGTGCCAGCAGGACCCAGCGAGGGGCCAACGTCCTGACTTTC. The entire variable domain, with the rest obtained from reference TRBV7-9 and TRBJ2-6, is as follows: DTGVSQNPRHKITKRGQNVTFRCDPISEHNRLYWYRQTLGQGPEFLTYFQNEAQLEKSRLLSDRFSAERPKGSFSTLEIQRTEQGDSAMYLCASRTQRGANVLTFGAGSRLTVL.

The genes are TRBV13 and TRBJ1-4; D unclear. V shed 4 bases and J shed 0 bases, with 18 bases lying between them. The CDR3 extends over 18 amino acids. Germline V gene sequence: CDR1 PRHDT, CDR2 FYEKMQ (reference sequence). The CDR3 sequence: CASSSAGAGSSTNEKLFF. The CDR3 nucleotides read TGTGCCAGCAGCTCGGCGGGCGCGGGAAGTTCAACTAATGAAAAACTGTTTTTT.

This clone was found many times. The chain links TRBV6-4 to TRBJ2-2; no clear D. In germline, CDR1 is MRHNA, CDR2 SNTAGT. The CDR3 contains 13 residues. V was clipped by 0 bases and J by 6 bases, with 5 bases between them. CDR3 in DNA: TGTGCCAGCAGTGACTCCTCAGCCGGGGAGCTGTTTTTT. The encoded protein is CASSDSSAGELFF.

The chain links TRBV7-2 to TRBJ2-1, with a possible D match to TRBD2 (7 bases). Germline loops: CDR1 SGHTA, CDR2 FQGNSA. This CDR3 has 18 amino acids. The germline V and J ends were trimmed by 5 bases and 1 base, with 21 bases remaining between them. The CDR3, as DNA: TGTGCCAGCAGCCGAAGGGTGGCGGGGGCTGAGTCCTACAATGAGCAGTTCTTC. Protein product: CASSRRVAGAESYNEQFF. The entire variable domain, with the rest obtained from reference TRBV7-2 and TRBJ2-1, is as follows: GAGVSQSPSNKVTEKGKDVELRCDPISGHTALYWYRQSLGQGLEFLIYFQGNSAPDKSGLPSDRFSAERTGGSVSTLTIQRTQQEDSAVYLCASSRRVAGAESYNEQFFGPGTRLTVL.